This note documents a single T cell receptor beta chain sequence. Antigen unknown. The sample originates from a study of OX40 agonist ivuxolimab in advanced cancers. Study-level background: Partial responses occurred in three patients (one hepatocellular carcinoma, two cutaneous melanoma). General study results and limits: The work left the antigen specificity of expanded peripheral T cells undetermined.

The protocol was immunoSEQ multiplex PCR, while the TCRdb copy is restricted to in-frame clones and leaves out a portion. The sample contains around 62,000 clones, 65% to 90% of which appear only once. Trimming pared 0 bases from V and 6 bases from J, leaving 15 bases between. The CDR3 has 15 amino acids. Germline-derived CDR1 and CDR2 are SGHRS and YFSETQ. Sampling times: baseline, cycle 4 day 1, cycle 7 day 1. The rearrangement links TRBV5-1 to TRBJ1-1; D possibly corresponds to TRBD1 (5 bases). The source was CD4+ or CD8+ T cells sorted from blood, collected in a trial of the OX40 agonist ivuxolimab. This receptor was taken from an adult with an advanced solid tumor such as melanoma, head and neck, liver or kidney cancer. CDR3 protein: CASSLEREGSAEAFF. CDR3 DNA sequence: TGCGCCAGCAGCTTGGAGAGGGAGGGGAGCGCTGAAGCTTTCTTT.